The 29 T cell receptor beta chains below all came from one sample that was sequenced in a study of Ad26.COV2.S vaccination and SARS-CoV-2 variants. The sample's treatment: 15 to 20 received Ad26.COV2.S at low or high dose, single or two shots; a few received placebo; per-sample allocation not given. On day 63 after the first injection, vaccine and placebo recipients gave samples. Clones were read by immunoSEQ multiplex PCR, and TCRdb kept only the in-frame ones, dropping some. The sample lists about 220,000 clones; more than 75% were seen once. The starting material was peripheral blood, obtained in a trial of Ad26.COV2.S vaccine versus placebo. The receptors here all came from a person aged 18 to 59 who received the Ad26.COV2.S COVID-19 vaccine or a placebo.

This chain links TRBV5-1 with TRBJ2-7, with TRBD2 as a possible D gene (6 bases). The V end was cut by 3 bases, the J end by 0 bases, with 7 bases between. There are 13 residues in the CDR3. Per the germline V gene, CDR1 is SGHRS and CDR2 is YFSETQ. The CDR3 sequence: CASSYGSSYEQYF. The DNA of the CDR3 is TGCGCCAGCAGCTACGGGAGCTCCTACGAGCAGTACTTC.

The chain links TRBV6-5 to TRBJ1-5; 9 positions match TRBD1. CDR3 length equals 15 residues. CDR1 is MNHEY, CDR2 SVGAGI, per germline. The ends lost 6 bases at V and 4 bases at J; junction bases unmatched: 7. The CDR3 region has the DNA TGTGCCAGCAGCGGGACAGGGTTGAAAAATCAGCCCCAGCATTTT. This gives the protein CASSGTGLKNQPQHF.

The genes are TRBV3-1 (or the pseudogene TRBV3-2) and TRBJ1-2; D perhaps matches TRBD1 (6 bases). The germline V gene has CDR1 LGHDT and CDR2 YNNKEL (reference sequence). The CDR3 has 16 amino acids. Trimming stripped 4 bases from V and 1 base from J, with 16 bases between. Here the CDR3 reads CASSLAPGQVNYGYTF. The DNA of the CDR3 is TGTGCCAGCAGCCTTGCACCGGGACAAGTTAACTATGGCTACACCTTC.

The CDR3 DNA reads TGTGCCAGCAGCTTGGAGGGGTATAGCAATCAGCCCCAGCATTTT. It yields the protein CASSLEGYSNQPQHF. The chain joins TRBV11-2 to TRBJ1-5; tentatively, D is TRBD1 (5 bases). CDR3 length: 15 amino acids. The V gene's germline CDR1 is SGHAT and CDR2 FQNNGV. V was cut by 3 bases and J by 0 bases, with 9 bases left in between.

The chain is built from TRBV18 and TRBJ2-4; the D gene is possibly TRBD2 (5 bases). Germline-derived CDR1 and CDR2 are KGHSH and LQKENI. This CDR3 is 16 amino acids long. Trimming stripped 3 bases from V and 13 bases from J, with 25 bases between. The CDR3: CASSPRPSGLEPQQYF. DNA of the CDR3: TGTGCCAGCTCACCGAGGCCCTCTGGACTGGAACCTCAACAGTACTTC.

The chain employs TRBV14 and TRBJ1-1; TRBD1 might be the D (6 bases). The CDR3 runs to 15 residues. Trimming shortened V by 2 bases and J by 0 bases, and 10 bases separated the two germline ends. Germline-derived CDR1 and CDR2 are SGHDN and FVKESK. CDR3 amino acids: CASSQRTGLNTEAFF. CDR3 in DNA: TGTGCCAGCAGCCAAAGAACAGGGCTGAACACTGAAGCTTTCTTT.

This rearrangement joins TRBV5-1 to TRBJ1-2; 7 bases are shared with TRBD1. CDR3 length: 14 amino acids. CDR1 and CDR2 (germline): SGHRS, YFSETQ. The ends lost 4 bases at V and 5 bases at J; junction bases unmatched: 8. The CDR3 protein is CASSIGTDLYGYTF. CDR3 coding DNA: TGCGCCAGCAGCATCGGGACAGACCTGTATGGCTACACCTTC.

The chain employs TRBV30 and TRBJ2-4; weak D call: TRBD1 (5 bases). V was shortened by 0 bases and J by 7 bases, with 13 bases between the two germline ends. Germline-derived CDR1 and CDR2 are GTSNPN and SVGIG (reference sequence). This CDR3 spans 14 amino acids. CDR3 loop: CAWSVGAVDNIQYF. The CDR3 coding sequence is TGTGCCTGGAGTGTAGGGGCAGTTGACAACATTCAGTACTTC. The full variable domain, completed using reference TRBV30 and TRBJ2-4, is SQTIHQWPATLVQPVGSPLSLECTVEGTSNPNLYWYRQAAGRGLQLLFYSVGIGQISSEVPQNLSASRPQDRQFILSSKKLLLSDSGFYLCAWSVGAVDNIQYFGAGTRLSVL.

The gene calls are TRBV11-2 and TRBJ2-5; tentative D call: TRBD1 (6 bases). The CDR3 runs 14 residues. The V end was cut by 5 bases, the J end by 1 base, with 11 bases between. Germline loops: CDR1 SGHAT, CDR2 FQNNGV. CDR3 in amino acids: CASSLTGSQETQYF. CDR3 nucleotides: TGTGCCAGCAGCCTAACAGGGTCCCAAGAGACCCAGTACTTC. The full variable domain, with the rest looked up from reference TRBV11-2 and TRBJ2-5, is EAGVAQSPRYKIIEKRQSVAFWCNPISGHATLYWYQQILGQGPKLLIQFQNNGVVDDSQLPKDRFSAERLKGVDSTLKIQPAKLEDSAVYLCASSLTGSQETQYFGPGTRLLVL.

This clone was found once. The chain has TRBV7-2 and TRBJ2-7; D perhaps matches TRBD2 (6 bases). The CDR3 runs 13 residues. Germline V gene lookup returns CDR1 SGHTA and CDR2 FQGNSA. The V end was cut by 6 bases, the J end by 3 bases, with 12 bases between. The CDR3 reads CASRLGTHYEQYF. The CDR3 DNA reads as TGTGCCAGCAGACTCGGGACTCACTACGAGCAGTACTTC.

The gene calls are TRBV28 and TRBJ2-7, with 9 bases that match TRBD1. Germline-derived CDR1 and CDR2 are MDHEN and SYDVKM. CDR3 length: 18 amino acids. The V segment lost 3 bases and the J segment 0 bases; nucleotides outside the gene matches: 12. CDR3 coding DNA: TGTGCCAGCAGTTTCCACCTCTCCGGACAGGGGAGCTCCTACGAGCAGTACTTC. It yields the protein CASSFHLSGQGSSYEQYF.

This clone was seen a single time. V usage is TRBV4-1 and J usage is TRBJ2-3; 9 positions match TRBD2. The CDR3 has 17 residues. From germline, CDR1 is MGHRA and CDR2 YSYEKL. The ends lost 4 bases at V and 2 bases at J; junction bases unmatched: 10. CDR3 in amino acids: CASSLGVAGAITDTQYF. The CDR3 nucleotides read TGCGCCAGCAGCCTGGGGGTAGCGGGGGCCATCACAGATACGCAGTATTTT.

The CDR3 here is CASSVPGSRTDTQYF. CDR3 coding DNA: TGTGCCAGCAGTGTCCCAGGGTCACGCACAGATACGCAGTATTTT. V gene TRBV28 combines with J gene TRBJ2-3; a weak D match, TRBD1 (5 bases). Germline V CDR1 and CDR2: MDHEN, SYDVKM. The CDR3 is 15 amino acids. The V and J ends lost 5 bases and 1 base respectively, with 13 bases between them. The whole variable domain, remainder taken from reference TRBV28 and TRBJ2-3, is DVKVTQSSRYLVKRTGEKVFLECVQDMDHENMFWYRQDPGLGLRLIYFSYDVKMKEKGDIPEGYSVSREKKERFSLILESASTNQTSMYLCASSVPGSRTDTQYFGPGTRLTVL.

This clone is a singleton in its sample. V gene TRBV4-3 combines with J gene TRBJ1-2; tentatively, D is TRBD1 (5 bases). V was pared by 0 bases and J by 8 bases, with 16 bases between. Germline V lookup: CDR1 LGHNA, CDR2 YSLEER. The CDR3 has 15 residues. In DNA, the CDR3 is TGCGCCAGCAGCCAAGATTCCATGGGACGGGGCGGCTACACCTTC. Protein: CASSQDSMGRGGYTF.

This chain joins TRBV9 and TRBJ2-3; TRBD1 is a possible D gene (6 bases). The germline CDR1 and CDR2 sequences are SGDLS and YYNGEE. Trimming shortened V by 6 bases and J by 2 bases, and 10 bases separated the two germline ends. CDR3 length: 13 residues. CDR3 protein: CASTTGPTDTQYF. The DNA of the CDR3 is TGTGCCAGCACGACAGGACCCACAGATACGCAGTATTTT.

CDR3: CAWSVLATEAFF. CDR3 coding DNA: TGTGCCTGGAGTGTACTGGCAACTGAAGCTTTCTTT. The chain links TRBV30 to TRBJ1-1; no definite D call. The CDR3 is 12 residues long. Trimming removed 0 bases at V and 5 bases at J, with 7 bases between. The germline CDR1 and CDR2 sequences are GTSNPN and SVGIG (reference sequence).

The CDR3 DNA reads TGTGCCAGCAGCCCTCGACAGGGGGCCGCAGATACGCAGTATTTT. It codes for CASSPRQGAADTQYF. This rearrangement joins TRBV7-6 to TRBJ2-3; 10 positions match TRBD1. This CDR3 is 15 amino acids long. In germline, CDR1 is SGHVS, CDR2 FNYEAQ. After removal of 5 bases from V and 4 bases from J, the junction contained 6 bases not matched to a gene.

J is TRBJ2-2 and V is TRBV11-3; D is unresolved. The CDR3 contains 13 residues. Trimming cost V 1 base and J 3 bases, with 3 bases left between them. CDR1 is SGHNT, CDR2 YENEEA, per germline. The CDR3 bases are TGTGCCAGCAGCTTAGGGGACACCGGGGAGCTGTTTTTT. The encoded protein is CASSLGDTGELFF.

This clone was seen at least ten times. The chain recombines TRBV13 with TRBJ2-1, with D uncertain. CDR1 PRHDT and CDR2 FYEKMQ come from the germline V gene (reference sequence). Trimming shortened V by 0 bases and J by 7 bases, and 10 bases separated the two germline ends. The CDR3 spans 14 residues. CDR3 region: CASSLGLNLNEQFF. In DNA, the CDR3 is TGTGCCAGCAGCTTAGGCCTAAACTTGAATGAGCAGTTCTTC.

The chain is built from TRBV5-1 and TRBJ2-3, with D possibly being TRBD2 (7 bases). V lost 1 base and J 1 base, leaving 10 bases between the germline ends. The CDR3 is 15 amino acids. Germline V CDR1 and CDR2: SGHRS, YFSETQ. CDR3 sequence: CASSLNGGRTDTQYF. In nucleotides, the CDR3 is TGCGCCAGCAGCTTGAACGGGGGGCGCACAGATACGCAGTATTTT.

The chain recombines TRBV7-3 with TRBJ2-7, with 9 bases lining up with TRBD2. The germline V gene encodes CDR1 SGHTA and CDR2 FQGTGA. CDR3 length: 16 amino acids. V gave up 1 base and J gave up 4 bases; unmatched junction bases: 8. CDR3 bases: TGTGCCAGCAGCTTAATTCTGGCGGGGGGGCCGTACGAGCAGTACTTC. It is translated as CASSLILAGGPYEQYF.

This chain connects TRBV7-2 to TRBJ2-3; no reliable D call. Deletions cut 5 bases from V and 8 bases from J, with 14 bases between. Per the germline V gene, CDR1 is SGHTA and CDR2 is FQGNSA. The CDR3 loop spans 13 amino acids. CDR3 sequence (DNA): TGTGCCAGCAGCCCCGACGGAGCCAGTACGCAGTATTTT. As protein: CASSPDGASTQYF.

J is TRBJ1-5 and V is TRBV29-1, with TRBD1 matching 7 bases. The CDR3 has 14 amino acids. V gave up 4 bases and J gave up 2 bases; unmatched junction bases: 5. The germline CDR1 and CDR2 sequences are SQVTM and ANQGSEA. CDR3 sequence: CSVASGTGNQPQHF. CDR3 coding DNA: TGCAGCGTTGCATCGGGGACAGGCAATCAGCCCCAGCATTTT.

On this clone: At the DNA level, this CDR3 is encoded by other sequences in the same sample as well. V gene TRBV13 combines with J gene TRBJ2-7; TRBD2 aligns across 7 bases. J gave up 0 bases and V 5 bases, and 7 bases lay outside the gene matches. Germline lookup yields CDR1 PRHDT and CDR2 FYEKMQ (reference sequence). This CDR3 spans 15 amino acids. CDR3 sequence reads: CASSPGRGSSYEQYF. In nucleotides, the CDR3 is TGTGCCAGCAGCCCGGGCCGCGGGAGCTCCTACGAGCAGTACTTC. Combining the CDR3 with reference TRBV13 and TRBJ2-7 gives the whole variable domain AAGVIQSPRHLIKEKRETATLKCYPIPRHDTVYWYQQGPGQDPQFLISFYEKMQSDKGSIPDRFSAQQFSDYHSELNMSSLELGDSALYFCASSPGRGSSYEQYFGPGTRLTVT.

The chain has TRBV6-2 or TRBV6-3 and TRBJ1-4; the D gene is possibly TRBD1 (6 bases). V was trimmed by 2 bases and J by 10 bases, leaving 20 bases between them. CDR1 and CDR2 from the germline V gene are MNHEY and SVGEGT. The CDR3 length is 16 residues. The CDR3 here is CASSYTQQGRVGKLFF. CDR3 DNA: TGTGCCAGCAGTTACACTCAACAGGGACGAGTAGGAAAACTGTTTTTT.

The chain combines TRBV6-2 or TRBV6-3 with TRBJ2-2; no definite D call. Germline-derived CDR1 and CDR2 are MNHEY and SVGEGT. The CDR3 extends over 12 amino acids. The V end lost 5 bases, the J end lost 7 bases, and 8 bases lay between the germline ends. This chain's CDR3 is CASSTVGGELFF. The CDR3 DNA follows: TGTGCCAGCAGTACCGTAGGCGGGGAGCTGTTTTTT.

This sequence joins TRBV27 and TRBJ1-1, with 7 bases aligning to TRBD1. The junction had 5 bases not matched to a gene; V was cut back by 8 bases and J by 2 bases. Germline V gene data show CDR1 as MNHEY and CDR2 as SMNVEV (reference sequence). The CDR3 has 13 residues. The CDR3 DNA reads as TGTGCCAGCGGGACAGCGCTCAACACTGAAGCTTTCTTT. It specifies CASGTALNTEAFF.

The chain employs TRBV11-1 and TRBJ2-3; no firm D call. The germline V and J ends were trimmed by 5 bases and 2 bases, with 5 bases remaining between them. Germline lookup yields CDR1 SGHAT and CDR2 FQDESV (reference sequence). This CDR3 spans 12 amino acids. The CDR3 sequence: CASSEPTDTQYF. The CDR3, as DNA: TGTGCCAGCAGCGAACCCACAGATACGCAGTATTTT.

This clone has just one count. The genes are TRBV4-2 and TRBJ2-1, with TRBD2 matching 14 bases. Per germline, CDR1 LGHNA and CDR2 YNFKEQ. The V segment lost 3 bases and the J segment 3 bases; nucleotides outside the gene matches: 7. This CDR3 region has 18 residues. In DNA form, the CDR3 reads TGTGCCAGCAGCCAGGCTACGACTAGCGGGGGGGACTACAATGAGCAGTTCTTC. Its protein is CASSQATTSGGDYNEQFF.